The following is a T cell receptor beta chain sequence with its context. Its antigen is unknown. Trimming shortened V by 2 bases and J by 5 bases, and 6 bases separated the two germline ends. Germline CDR1 is MDHEN and CDR2 is SYDVKM. The CDR3 runs 12 residues. The data belong to a study of cytomegalovirus exposure and HLA in healthy donors. Findings of the study overall: Previously analyzed data showed that most TCR beta V segments were productive at a frequency of about 87% or about 30%. Among TCR sequences, most were rare, though some public TCRs appeared in many donors.

A multiplex PCR was run with 60 Vbeta primers and 13 Jbeta primers. The table came from immunoSEQ multiplex PCR; TCRdb's copy has only in-frame clones and leaves some out. This table holds about 160,000 clones, under 70% found once. This chain joins TRBV28 and TRBJ2-5, with D unclear. Sequences were obtained from PBMCs. This TCR came from a woman between 40 and 50 years old in good health and CMV-seropositive. The CDR3 loop is CASSLVAETQYF. The CDR3 DNA follows: TGTGCCAGCAGTTTAGTCGCGGAGACCCAGTACTTC.